The entry that follows covers one T cell receptor (beta chain) sequence. The antigen remains unidentified. TCRdb reprocessed the 5' RACE reads with MiXCR, giving one entry per CDR3 protein. The sample includes nearly 250,000 distinct CDR3 sequences, roughly 32% of them seen just once. The CDR3 runs to 16 residues. Trimming removed 3 bases from V and 2 bases from J; junction bases left unmatched: 7. The germline gives CDR1 SGHTA, CDR2 FQGNSA. These data are taken from a study of CD8 T cells in ankylosing spondylitis. General study points: A subset of motif variants has previously been described in the synovial fluid and blood of reactive arthritis.

The sequencing sample was made of blood, either unsorted or a sorted T cell fraction (not recorded which). This sequence joins TRBV7-2 and TRBJ2-3, with 8 bases lining up with TRBD1. This clonotype was obtained from a male donor with ankylosing spondylitis or in good health (not recorded which). For the CDR3, the DNA is TGTGCCAGCAGCTTCGGACAGGGCCTTTACACAGATACGCAGTATTTT. Its protein is CASSFGQGLYTDTQYF.